Listed here are 18 T cell receptor beta chains from one sample, sequenced in a study of blood T cell repertoires in COVID-19 (dated by TCRdb to 2019 to 2021). The receptor library was made with the immunoSEQ multiplex PCR assay. Here the immuneACCESS table is served through TCRdb, limited to in-frame sequences with V and J called. Missing clones are a known gap in these copies; in checked studies unresolved V genes cover under half, and the rest lacks a known reason. Recorded for this sample are about 170,000 clones; 80% to 90% of them occurred a single time. The ten largest clones add up to approximately 3.3% of the sample. Sequencing used peripheral blood. The receptors were sampled from a man between 18 and 35 years old with active or convalescent COVID-19.

DNA of the CDR3: TGTGCCAGTAGTATAGCCCGACAGGGTTTCAATCAGCCCCAGCATTTT. Translated: CASSIARQGFNQPQHF. The chain uses TRBV19 and TRBJ1-5; 7 nucleotides match TRBD1. Germline assignment: CDR1 LNHDA and CDR2 SQIVND (reference sequence). This CDR3 comprises 16 residues. J was trimmed by 3 bases and V by 1 base; bases with no gene match: 6.

This clone was seen more than once but under ten times. The chain is built from TRBV7-8 and TRBJ1-2; TRBD1 agrees at 8 bases. The V segment lost 5 bases and the J segment 4 bases; nucleotides outside the gene matches: 6. Germline CDR1 is SGHVS and CDR2 is FQNEAQ. The CDR3 spans 14 residues. CDR3 sequence reads: CASSPGGDGYGYTF. The CDR3 nucleotides are TGTGCCAGCAGCCCAGGGGGCGACGGCTATGGCTACACCTTC.

This chain connects TRBV5-5 to TRBJ2-6; TRBD1 agrees at 11 bases. Trimming at V came to 0 bases and at J to 1 base, leaving 9 bases not matched to a gene. The CDR3 extends over 20 amino acids. CDR1 and CDR2 from the germline V gene are SGHKS and YYEKEE (reference sequence). CDR3 sequence: CASSLGTGGRKNSGANVLTF. The DNA for the CDR3 is TGTGCCAGCAGCTTGGGGACAGGGGGCCGAAAGAATTCTGGGGCCAACGTCCTGACTTTC.

This clone was counted once. Written as DNA, the CDR3 is TGTGCCAGCAGCTTAGAGATTGCAGGGTGGACACAGCCCCAGCATTTT. Translated: CASSLEIAGWTQPQHF. This chain uses TRBV7-9 with TRBJ1-5; D possibly corresponds to TRBD1 (5 bases). The germline V and J ends were trimmed by 1 base and 7 bases, with 17 bases remaining between them. Germline CDR1 reads SEHNR; CDR2 reads FQNEAQ (reference sequence). The CDR3 covers 16 residues.

This chain joins TRBV11-2 and TRBJ1-6; D gene ambiguous. Germline V gene lookup returns CDR1 SGHAT and CDR2 FQNNGV. The CDR3 length is 12 residues. Trimming stripped 3 bases from V and 13 bases from J, with 10 bases between. CDR3 sequence: CASSFFKSPLHF. The CDR3 region has the DNA TGTGCCAGCAGCTTTTTTAAATCGCCCCTCCACTTT.

V usage is TRBV25-1 and J usage is TRBJ2-3; D is possibly TRBD2 (6 bases). CDR1 and CDR2 from the germline V gene are MGHDK and SYGVNS. The germline V and J ends were trimmed by 6 bases and 4 bases, with 20 bases remaining between them. The CDR3 has 16 amino acids. CDR3 DNA sequence: TGTGCCAGCAGCCCGGGACTTTCCTCCTTGCCAGATACGCAGTATTTT. It is translated as CASSPGLSSLPDTQYF.

Concerning this clone: In the same sample, other DNA sequences code for this CDR3. The chain joins TRBV3-1 (or the pseudogene TRBV3-2) to TRBJ1-5; 7 nucleotides agree with TRBD1. The CDR3 totals 13 residues. Per the germline V gene, CDR1 is LGHDT and CDR2 is YNNKEL (reference sequence). V dropped 4 bases and J dropped 4; count of bases not matched to a gene: 1. The CDR3 here is CASSPQGNQPQHF. CDR3 bases: TGTGCCAGCAGCCCACAGGGGAATCAGCCCCAGCATTTT.

The V gene is TRBV18, the J gene TRBJ1-1, with D hard to call. Germline lookup yields CDR1 KGHSH and CDR2 LQKENI. CDR3 length: 13 amino acids. V was shortened by 5 bases and J by 1 base, with 8 bases between the two germline ends. CDR3 amino acids: CASSSTQNTEAFF. The CDR3 bases are TGTGCCAGCTCATCCACACAGAACACTGAAGCTTTCTTT.

V gene TRBV18 combines with J gene TRBJ2-1; perhaps TRBD2 as D (6 bases). The CDR3 loop spans 19 amino acids. The V and J ends lost 1 base and 0 bases respectively, with 19 bases between them. Germline V CDR1 and CDR2: KGHSH, LQKENI. Here the CDR3 reads CASSPRGREPEGSYNEQFF. Written as DNA, the CDR3 is TGTGCCAGCTCACCACGAGGCAGGGAACCGGAGGGCTCCTACAATGAGCAGTTCTTC.

The rearrangement joins TRBV19 to TRBJ1-1; D not certain. This CDR3 contains 15 residues. Germline loops: CDR1 LNHDA, CDR2 SQIVND (reference sequence). V shed 3 bases and J shed 6 bases, with 17 bases lying between them. In DNA, the CDR3 is TGTGCCAGTAGTATGAGGTCGCGGGGTCGGGCTGAAGCTTTCTTT. Translated, it gives CASSMRSRGRAEAFF.

The chain recombines TRBV19 with TRBJ2-7, with 8 bases lining up with TRBD1. The trim removed 6 bases at V and 0 bases at J, leaving 7 bases unmatched. Germline V gene lookup returns CDR1 LNHDA and CDR2 SQIVND (reference sequence). This CDR3 contains 15 residues. The CDR3 bases are TGTGCCAGTAGCAAGAACGGACAGGGCTCCTACGAGCAGTACTTC. Amino acid sequence: CASSKNGQGSYEQYF. Together with reference TRBV19 and TRBJ2-7, the CDR3 gives the full variable domain: DGGITQSPKYLFRKEGQNVTLSCEQNLNHDAMYWYRQDPGQGLRLIYYSQIVNDFQKGDIAEGYSVSREKKESFPLTVTSAQKNPTAFYLCASSKNGQGSYEQYFGPGTRLTVT.

The gene calls are TRBV6-5 and TRBJ2-1, with 7 nucleotides matching TRBD1. V lost 7 bases to trimming and J lost 0 bases; unmatched junction nucleotides: 3. The germline V gene encodes CDR1 MNHEY and CDR2 SVGAGI. The CDR3 consists of 14 residues. The CDR3 loop is CASNRGRSYNEQFF. CDR3 bases: TGTGCCAGCAACAGGGGCCGCTCCTACAATGAGCAGTTCTTC.

V is TRBV11-1 and J is TRBJ1-2; D perhaps matches TRBD1 (5 bases). The CDR3 has 13 amino acids. V lost 5 bases to trimming and J lost 3 bases, with 10 bases between them. Per germline, CDR1 SGHAT and CDR2 FQDESV (reference sequence). The CDR3 bases are TGTGCCAGCAGCCAATCAGGGTACTATGGCTACACCTTC. It yields the protein CASSQSGYYGYTF.

This rearrangement joins TRBV3-1 (or the pseudogene TRBV3-2) to TRBJ1-3; TRBD1 aligns across 7 bases. Germline V gives CDR1 LGHDT, CDR2 YNNKEL (reference sequence). This CDR3 is built from 16 residues. V lost 4 bases and J lost 2; bases outside the gene matches: 8. The chain's CDR3 is CASSRDRQGTGNTIYF. For the CDR3, the DNA is TGTGCCAGCAGCCGAGACAGACAGGGCACTGGAAACACCATATATTTT.

The J gene is TRBJ1-2, the V gene TRBV18; 10 bases line up with TRBD1. V trimming: 3 bases; J trimming: 3 bases; junction bases outside the gene matches: 4. The CDR3 is 15 amino acids. Germline V CDR1 and CDR2: KGHSH, LQKENI. DNA of the CDR3: TGTGCCAGCTCACCGACAGGGGGCGCTGACTATGGCTACACCTTC. Its protein is CASSPTGGADYGYTF.

The V call is TRBV6-5, the J call TRBJ1-1, with 7 bases fitting TRBD1. CDR1 MNHEY and CDR2 SVGAGI come from the germline V gene. V dropped 6 bases and J dropped 0; count of bases not matched to a gene: 7. The CDR3 contains 15 residues. The chain's CDR3 is CASRLGQELNTEAFF. As DNA, the CDR3 is TGTGCCAGCAGACTCGGACAGGAATTGAACACTGAAGCTTTCTTT.

The chain employs TRBV6-5 and TRBJ1-5; D remains unclear. V was shortened by 11 bases and J by 3 bases, with 17 bases between the two germline ends. The V gene's germline CDR1 is MNHEY and CDR2 SVGAGI. The CDR3 length is 14 residues. In DNA form, the CDR3 reads TGTGCCTGCGGGGATGGAGGCTACAATCAGCCCCAGCATTTT. Translated: CACGDGGYNQPQHF.

The rearrangement uses TRBV7-2 and TRBJ1-2, with TRBD1 matching 8 bases. The CDR3 totals 17 residues. J was trimmed by 0 bases and V by 4 bases; bases with no gene match: 10. Germline V gene data show CDR1 as SGHTA and CDR2 as FQGNSA. CDR3: CASSSTGVGAANYGYTF. CDR3 DNA sequence: TGTGCCAGCAGCTCGACAGGGGTTGGGGCAGCTAACTATGGCTACACCTTC. The full variable domain, rest sourced from reference TRBV7-2 and TRBJ1-2, is GAGVSQSPSNKVTEKGKDVELRCDPISGHTALYWYRQSLGQGLEFLIYFQGNSAPDKSGLPSDRFSAERTGGSVSTLTIQRTQQEDSAVYLCASSSTGVGAANYGYTFGSGTRLTVV.